The 26 T cell receptor beta chains in this list originate from one sample, sequenced in a study of T cell responses to AZD1222 COVID-19 vaccine. The method was immunoSEQ multiplex PCR; TCRdb's version includes in-frame clones alone and lacks a portion of them. The sample contains around 100,000 clones, more than 85% of which appear only once. Here the sequenced sample was peripheral blood, taken on day 0 of AZD1222 vaccination. The receptor set was obtained from an adult in good health.

This clone was recorded a few times. The chain combines TRBV6-2 or TRBV6-3 with TRBJ2-7; no clear D gene. Trimming took off 3 bases at V and 5 bases at J, with 5 bases between the two ends. The CDR3 extends over 11 amino acids. The germline gives CDR1 MNHEY, CDR2 SVGEGT. The CDR3 DNA follows: TGTGCCAGCAGTTATTTTAACGAGCAGTACTTC. This encodes CASSYFNEQYF.

Only one count was recorded for this clone. This rearrangement joins TRBV7-9 to TRBJ2-7; possible D gene TRBD2, 6 bases. The CDR3 loop spans 15 amino acids. Germline CDR1 reads SEHNR; CDR2 reads FQNEAQ (reference sequence). The V and J ends lost 1 base and 5 bases respectively, with 15 bases between them. CDR3: CASSLVAGIYNEQYF. The CDR3 nucleotides are TGTGCCAGCAGCTTAGTGGCGGGAATCTATAACGAGCAGTACTTC.

This clone was counted once. The V and J genes are TRBV6-5 and TRBJ1-1; D remains ambiguous. The V end was cut by 7 bases, the J end by 5 bases, with 14 bases between. The CDR3 extends over 13 amino acids. Germline assignment: CDR1 MNHEY and CDR2 SVGAGI. The CDR3 bases are TGTGCCAGCACCCGCGCGGGGAGGACTGAAGCTTTCTTT. This sequence encodes CASTRAGRTEAFF.

The J gene is TRBJ1-6, the V gene TRBV6-2 or TRBV6-3, with no clear D. The V end was cut by 5 bases, the J end by 11 bases, with 16 bases between. The CDR3 covers 14 residues. Germline values: CDR1 MNHEY, CDR2 SVGEGT. This chain's CDR3 is CASSVSRNATPLHF. CDR3 DNA: TGTGCCAGCAGTGTCTCGAGGAATGCAACACCCCTCCACTTT.

The chain employs TRBV19 and TRBJ2-3; D is uncertain. This CDR3 has 15 residues. Germline CDR1 is LNHDA and CDR2 is SQIVND (reference sequence). Between the trimmed V and J ends, which lost 1 base and 2 bases, there was a span of 10 bases. The CDR3: CASSIGVPPTDTQYF. The DNA of the CDR3 is TGTGCCAGTAGTATAGGAGTTCCTCCCACAGATACGCAGTATTTT.

This clone appeared once. The chain has TRBV6-2 or TRBV6-3 and TRBJ1-1, with no clear D. Per germline, CDR1 MNHEY and CDR2 SVGEGT. V gave up 5 bases and J gave up 8 bases, with 15 bases separating them. The CDR3 has 13 residues. DNA for the CDR3: TGTGCCAGCAGTGGGTTCCGGGCATCAGAAGCTTTCTTT. It codes for CASSGFRASEAFF.

The V call is TRBV29-1, the J call TRBJ1-4; perhaps TRBD1 as D (5 bases). Germline V gene lookup returns CDR1 SQVTM and CDR2 ANQGSEA. V lost 6 bases, J lost 7 bases, and 15 bases lay in between. The CDR3 runs 13 residues. CDR3 amino acids: CSVSYGGGEKLFF. CDR3 nucleotide sequence: TGCAGCGTCAGCTATGGGGGGGGTGAAAAACTGTTTTTT.

V usage is TRBV7-9 and J usage is TRBJ1-4; D might be TRBD1 (6 bases). The CDR3 consists of 16 residues. In germline, CDR1 is SEHNR, CDR2 FQNEAQ (reference sequence). Trimming shortened V by 5 bases and J by 0 bases, and 13 bases separated the two germline ends. CDR3 residues: CASSKQGDPTNEKLFF. CDR3 nucleotides: TGTGCCAGCAGCAAACAGGGTGATCCAACTAATGAAAAACTGTTTTTT.

As for this clone: The sample has other DNA sequences that encode this CDR3 too. The chain links TRBV4-2 to TRBJ2-3; 7 nucleotides line up with TRBD1. This CDR3 is 15 amino acids long. Germline CDR1 LGHNA, CDR2 YNFKEQ. The V and J ends lost 1 base and 4 bases, in that order; junction bases with no gene match: 5. The CDR3 sequence is CASSQAGQGADTQYF. In nucleotides, the CDR3 is TGTGCCAGCAGCCAAGCTGGGCAGGGGGCAGATACGCAGTATTTT.

This clone occurred once. V is TRBV28 and J is TRBJ1-6, with D tentatively TRBD1 (6 bases). In germline, CDR1 is MDHEN, CDR2 SYDVKM. The CDR3 extends over 16 amino acids. Trimming removed 7 bases at V and 6 bases at J, with 19 bases between. The CDR3 loop is CASTPEGRGGNSPLHF. DNA of the CDR3: TGTGCCAGCACCCCGGAGGGGCGAGGGGGTAATTCACCCCTCCACTTT.

The chain employs TRBV6-5 and TRBJ1-2; TRBD1 matches 8 bases. V lost 5 bases and J lost 0; bases outside the gene matches: 5. The CDR3 consists of 15 residues. Germline loops: CDR1 MNHEY, CDR2 SVGAGI. For the CDR3, the DNA is TGTGCCAGCAGTCGGACAGGGACAGCTAACTATGGCTACACCTTC. It encodes CASSRTGTANYGYTF.

V usage is TRBV6-2 or TRBV6-3 and J usage is TRBJ1-4; 8 bases match TRBD1. The CDR3 loop spans 14 amino acids. The germline V gene has CDR1 MNHEY and CDR2 SVGEGT. J was trimmed by 10 bases and V by 2 bases; bases with no gene match: 6. CDR3 region: CASSYVQGAGKLFF. The CDR3 DNA reads as TGTGCCAGCAGTTACGTGCAGGGGGCAGGAAAACTGTTTTTT.

V and J are TRBV21-1 and TRBJ2-1; TRBD2 is the table's D call and was not checked against the DNA. TRBV21-1 is recorded as a pseudogene. CDR3 length equals 15 residues. DNA for the CDR3: TGTGCCAGCAGCCCTCGGACTAGCGGCAACAATGAGCAGTTCTTC. Translating gives CASSPRTSGNNEQFF.

This chain connects TRBV5-4 to TRBJ2-5; possible D gene TRBD2, 6 bases. CDR3 length: 14 amino acids. The ends were cut back, 4 bases at V and 7 bases at J, with 17 bases in the middle. Germline lookup yields CDR1 SGHNT and CDR2 YYREEE (reference sequence). The CDR3 coding sequence is TGTGCCAGCAGCCGACAGAAGTTGGGGGGGACCCAGTACTTC. Translation: CASSRQKLGGTQYF.

The chain joins TRBV7-2 to TRBJ1-1; the match to TRBD1 covers 8 bases. Germline-derived CDR1 and CDR2 are SGHTA and FQGNSA. The V and J ends lost 5 bases and 5 bases, in that order; junction bases with no gene match: 19. The CDR3 consists of 18 residues. CDR3 amino acids: CASSPFLGQGGMGTEAFF. Here the CDR3 DNA reads TGTGCCAGCAGCCCATTCCTTGGACAGGGAGGTATGGGGACTGAAGCTTTCTTT.

The V and J genes are TRBV7-9 and TRBJ2-7, with no clear D. The CDR3 is 16 residues long. CDR1 and CDR2 (germline): SEHNR, FQNEAQ (reference sequence). The ends were cut back, 1 base at V and 0 bases at J, with 13 bases in the middle. DNA for the CDR3: TGTGCCAGCAGCTTAGGCCTGGCCGGAAGCTCCTACGAGCAGTACTTC. Protein sequence: CASSLGLAGSSYEQYF. Supplemented by reference TRBV7-9 and TRBJ2-7, the full variable domain reads DTGVSQNPRHKITKRGQNVTFRCDPISEHNRLYWYRQTLGQGPEFLTYFQNEAQLEKSRLLSDRFSAERPKGSFSTLEIQRTEQGDSAMYLCASSLGLAGSSYEQYFGPGTRLTVT.

The chain combines TRBV7-2 with TRBJ2-7; TRBD1 might be the D (6 bases). The CDR3 covers 17 residues. V shed 4 bases and J shed 4 bases, with 23 bases lying between them. Germline assignment: CDR1 SGHTA and CDR2 FQGNSA. CDR3 in amino acids: CASSSDPGGQGGYEQYF. In DNA, the CDR3 is TGTGCCAGCAGCTCGGACCCTGGGGGCCAGGGTGGTTACGAGCAGTACTTC.

The chain has TRBV6-6 and TRBJ1-1, with a possible D match to TRBD1 (5 bases). Trimming removed 1 base from V and 11 bases from J, with 14 bases in between. This CDR3 region has 13 residues. Germline V CDR1 and CDR2: MNHNY, SVGAGI (reference sequence). CDR3 bases: TGTGCCAGCAGTTACTGGGGGGAGGGCTCGGCTTTCTTT. Its protein is CASSYWGEGSAFF.

In its sample, this clone was seen once. The rearrangement uses TRBV11-2 and TRBJ1-4, with D possibly matching TRBD1 (5 bases). The V and J ends lost 1 base and 8 bases respectively, with 14 bases between them. CDR3 length equals 15 residues. Germline V gives CDR1 SGHAT, CDR2 FQNNGV. CDR3 in amino acids: CASSLARPRGEKLFF. Written as DNA, the CDR3 is TGTGCCAGCAGCTTAGCACGGCCGCGGGGCGAAAAACTGTTTTTT.

The chain employs TRBV7-2 and TRBJ1-5; tentative D call: TRBD1 (5 bases). CDR1 SGHTA and CDR2 FQGNSA come from the germline V gene. The CDR3 has 14 amino acids. Trimming took 3 bases from V and 5 from J, leaving 11 bases between them. The CDR3 loop reads CASSFRVLDQPQHF. In DNA, the CDR3 is TGTGCCAGCAGCTTCAGGGTTTTAGATCAGCCCCAGCATTTT.

Comment on this clone: The junction departs from germline at one end; a sequencing error may be responsible. This sequence joins TRBV12-3 or TRBV12-4 and TRBJ1-2; 9 positions match TRBD1. The length of the CDR3 is 12 residues. In DNA form, the CDR3 reads TGTGCCAGCAGTTTGGGGGGACAGGGCAATTCCTTC. Amino acids: CASSLGGQGNSF.

V is TRBV7-3 and J is TRBJ1-6; unclear D gene. The length of the CDR3 is 13 residues. The V end lost 4 bases, the J end lost 6 bases, and 7 bases lay between the germline ends. CDR1 is SGHTA and CDR2 is FQGTGA in the germline V gene. CDR3 region: CASSSGFNSPLHF. The CDR3 DNA reads TGTGCCAGCAGCTCGGGGTTTAATTCACCCCTCCACTTT.

This chain connects TRBV7-9 to TRBJ1-2; possible D gene TRBD1, 5 bases. CDR1 and CDR2 from the germline V gene are SEHNR and FQNEAQ (reference sequence). CDR3 length: 14 residues. Between the trimmed V and J ends, which lost 1 base and 4 bases, there was a span of 10 bases. The CDR3 region has the DNA TGTGCCAGCAGCTTAGGGGAGGGGCTCTATGGCTACACCTTC. It is translated as CASSLGEGLYGYTF.

The V and J genes are TRBV27 and TRBJ2-2, with D hard to call. CDR3 length: 13 amino acids. Trimming took off 10 bases at V and 2 bases at J, with 11 bases between the two ends. Germline V gene data show CDR1 as MNHEY and CDR2 as SMNVEV (reference sequence). The CDR3, as DNA: TGTGCCACCAAAACCATTAACACCGGGGAGCTGTTTTTT. Translated: CATKTINTGELFF.

The V call is TRBV5-1, the J call TRBJ2-4; 8 bases map to TRBD2. The ends lost 2 bases at V and 0 bases at J; junction bases unmatched: 4. CDR1 and CDR2 (germline): SGHRS, YFSETQ. This CDR3 contains 16 residues. The CDR3 DNA sequence: TGCGCCAGCAGCTTTACTAGCGGAATAGCCAAAAACATTCAGTACTTC. Amino acid sequence: CASSFTSGIAKNIQYF.

The rearrangement uses TRBV4-3 and TRBJ1-4; 9 bases map to TRBD1. This CDR3 comprises 15 residues. The germline CDR1 and CDR2 sequences are LGHNA and YSLEER. V was clipped by 3 bases and J by 7 bases; unmatched bases: 6. The CDR3 reads CASSHDRGLGEKLFF. DNA for the CDR3: TGCGCCAGCAGCCATGACAGGGGGTTGGGTGAAAAACTGTTTTTT.